The clone carrying this T cell receptor beta chain was seen more than once but under ten times. No antigen is known for it. The data derive from a study of T cells in localized non-small cell lung cancer. The study's findings and limits: Longer survival (overall) was linked to higher T cell density in blood. Because sequencing included only one region (of the tumor), heterogeneity remains possible.

The CDR3 is made up of 17 amino acids. CDR1 and CDR2 (germline): MGHRA, YSYEKL. Trimming cost V 6 bases and J 2 bases, with 20 bases left between them. Only in-frame clones appear in the TCRdb table, and some are missing; sequencing was by immunoSEQ multiplex PCR. The table includes roughly 28,000 clones, 87% detected once. This receptor was obtained from a male donor at least 60 years old with stage I lung adenocarcinoma. The chain links TRBV4-1 to TRBJ2-1, with D maybe TRBD2 (6 bases). The source material was peripheral blood, sampled before any cancer treatment. CDR3 loop: CASRQLDLTGAYNEQFF. In DNA form, the CDR3 reads TGCGCCAGCAGACAATTGGATTTAACGGGGGCCTACAATGAGCAGTTCTTC.